This TCR beta chain is from a study of T cells in Graves' hyperthyroidism and ophthalmopathy. Researchers defined stable Graves' hyperthyroidism as no ophthalmopathy progression within 18 months. Amplification targeted TCR beta CDR3 regions from RNA transcripts. TCR CDR3 regions were first amplified by RT-PCR with HTBI primers. MiXCR, applied by TCRdb to the multiplex PCR reads, yields one record per CDR3 protein. The sample shows 500,000 to 750,000 distinct CDR3 sequences, roughly 50% of them seen only once. The CDR3 has 16 amino acids. Trimming removed 10 bases at V and 0 bases at J, with 18 bases between. Germline-derived CDR1 and CDR2 are ENHRY and SYGVKD. About this clonotype: Its antigen is not known.

Overall study findings and caveats: The model foresaw ophthalmopathy a median around 6 months prior to onset.

Sequencing was done on a sample of peripheral blood or thyroid tissue (not recorded which). This chain links TRBV10-3 with TRBJ2-2; no firm D call. This sequence was found in a young woman with Graves' hyperthyroidism. CDR3 loop: CASSSLDQANTGELFF. Here the CDR3 DNA reads TGTGCCAGCTCATCCTTGGACCAAGCGAACACCGGGGAGCTGTTTTTT.